This TCR beta chain was profiled in a study of blood T cell repertoires in COVID-19. Profiling relied on immunoSEQ multiplex PCR, and the TCRdb table lists in-frame clones only, not all of them. The sample has 25,000 to 30,000 clones, roughly 84% seen once. This receptor was identified in a man aged 70 or older with active COVID-19. Sequencing was performed on peripheral blood.

In DNA form, the CDR3 reads TGTGCCAGCAGCAAAGCGCTAGCGGGGGGGCCGCATACGCAGTATTTT. Encoded protein: CASSKALAGGPHTQYF. The chain has TRBV21-1 and TRBJ2-3; TRBD2 is the table's D call and was not checked against the DNA. TRBV21-1 counts as a pseudogene. The CDR3 consists of 16 residues.